Shown below are 10 T cell receptor beta chains from a single sample sequenced in a study of early T cells in non-severe SARS-CoV-2 infection. TCRdb ran MiXCR on the 5' RACE reads and lists one entry per CDR3 protein. The profile shows approximately 77,000 distinct CDR3 sequences, approximately 12% of them singletons. The sequenced sample was whole blood. These receptor sequences come from an adult who was a healthcare worker with PCR-confirmed SARS-CoV-2 infection or an uninfected control (not recorded which).

The sample holds one count of this clonotype. The chain has TRBV2 and TRBJ2-5; 10 bases fit TRBD2. The length of the CDR3 is 14 residues. After removal of 11 bases from V and 1 base from J, the junction contained 7 bases not matched to a gene. Looked up from germline, CDR1 is SNHLY and CDR2 is FYNNEI. CDR3 in DNA: TGTGCCTGCCACACTAGCGGGACCCAAGAGACCCAGTACTTC. Its translation is CACHTSGTQETQYF.

The chain couples TRBV5-1 to TRBJ2-3, with no clear D. V lost 4 bases, J lost 0 bases, and 9 bases lay in between. The CDR3 is 14 residues long. Germline V gene sequence: CDR1 SGHRS, CDR2 YFSETQ. The CDR3 DNA sequence: TGCGCCAGCAGCCAATTGGACAGCACAGATACGCAGTATTTT. Its protein product is CASSQLDSTDTQYF.

The J gene is TRBJ2-7, the V gene TRBV5-1; D uncertain. This CDR3 has 16 residues. Germline lookup yields CDR1 SGHRS and CDR2 YFSETQ. Trimming took off 0 bases at V and 2 bases at J, with 15 bases between the two ends. The CDR3: CASSLGPKSATYEQYF. The CDR3 nucleotides are TGCGCCAGCAGCTTGGGACCAAAATCCGCAACCTACGAGCAGTACTTC.

This clonotype was observed a handful of times. The chain has TRBV11-2 and TRBJ2-5; no clear D. The CDR3 consists of 16 residues. In germline, CDR1 is SGHAT, CDR2 FQNNGV. V gave up 1 base and J gave up 5 bases, with 17 bases separating them. Written as DNA, the CDR3 is TGTGCCAGCAGCTTAGGGGTCGGCAGTCCCACGGAGACCCAGTACTTC. It yields the protein CASSLGVGSPTETQYF.

This clonotype was observed a handful of times. This chain connects TRBV20-1 to TRBJ2-3; D uncertain. Trimming shortened V by 6 bases and J by 0 bases, and 7 bases separated the two germline ends. From germline, CDR1 is DFQATT and CDR2 SNEGSKA (reference sequence). This CDR3 has 12 amino acids. CDR3 nucleotides: TGCAGTGCCCCCGAGAGCACAGATACGCAGTATTTT. Amino acid sequence: CSAPESTDTQYF.

This clonotype was seen at least ten times. V gene TRBV18 combines with J gene TRBJ2-3, with no clear D. Trimming took 0 bases from V and 5 from J, leaving 12 bases between them. The V gene's germline CDR1 is KGHSH and CDR2 LQKENI. This CDR3 is built from 15 residues. The CDR3 loop is CASSPPGAARDTQYF. In nucleotides, the CDR3 is TGTGCCAGCTCACCACCGGGCGCAGCCCGAGATACGCAGTATTTT.

There are many counts of this clonotype. The J gene is TRBJ1-1, the V gene TRBV10-3; 9 bases align to TRBD1. Looked up from germline, CDR1 is ENHRY and CDR2 is SYGVKD. The CDR3 covers 15 residues. With V trimmed by 6 bases and J by 5 bases, 10 bases remained unmatched. The CDR3 region has the DNA TGTGCCATCAGGGTCACAGGGGGCGTCGGGACTGAAGCTTTCTTT. Translation: CAIRVTGGVGTEAFF.

This clonotype was recorded at least ten times. The chain has TRBV28 and TRBJ2-1, with D possibly called TRBD1 or TRBD2 (6 bases each). CDR1 and CDR2 from the germline V gene are MDHEN and SYDVKM. V lost 6 bases and J 0 bases, leaving 12 bases between the germline ends. This CDR3 has 15 residues. CDR3 bases: TGTGCCAGCAGGTACGGGGGCCTCTCCTACAATGAGCAGTTCTTC. Translated: CASRYGGLSYNEQFF.

This clonotype came up many times. The V and J genes are TRBV19 and TRBJ2-1, with D unclear. Trimming cost V 1 base and J 8 bases, with 18 bases left between them. This CDR3 contains 16 residues. Germline-derived CDR1 and CDR2 are LNHDA and SQIVND (reference sequence). The CDR3, as DNA: TGTGCCAGTAGTATAGGAGCATTCCAAGGTAACCATGAGCAGTTCTTC. Translated: CASSIGAFQGNHEQFF.

This clonotype showed up just once. The chain has TRBV29-1 and TRBJ2-3, with D perhaps matching TRBD1 (5 bases). V was clipped by 4 bases and J by 4 bases, with 12 bases between them. This CDR3 region has 13 residues. Germline CDR1 SQVTM, CDR2 ANQGSEA. The CDR3 here is CSVATASADTQYF. Written as DNA, the CDR3 is TGCAGCGTTGCGACAGCCTCGGCAGATACGCAGTATTTT.